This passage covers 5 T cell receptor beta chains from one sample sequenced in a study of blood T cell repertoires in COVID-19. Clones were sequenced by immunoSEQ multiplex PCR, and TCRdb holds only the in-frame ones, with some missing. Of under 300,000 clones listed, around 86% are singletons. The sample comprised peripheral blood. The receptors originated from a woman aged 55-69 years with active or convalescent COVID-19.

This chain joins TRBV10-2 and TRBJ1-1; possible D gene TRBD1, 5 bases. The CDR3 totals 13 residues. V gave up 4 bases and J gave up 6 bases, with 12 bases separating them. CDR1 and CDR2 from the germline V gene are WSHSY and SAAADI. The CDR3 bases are TGCGCCAGCAGTGTTCGGATGACAGCTGAAGCTTTCTTT. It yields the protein CASSVRMTAEAFF.

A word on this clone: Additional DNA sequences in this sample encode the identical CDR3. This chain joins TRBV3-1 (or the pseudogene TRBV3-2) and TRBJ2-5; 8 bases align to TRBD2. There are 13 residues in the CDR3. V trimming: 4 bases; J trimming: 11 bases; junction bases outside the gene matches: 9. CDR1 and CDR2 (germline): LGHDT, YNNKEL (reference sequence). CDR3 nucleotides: TGTGCCAGCAGCCCAGGACGGGAGGGGACTCAGTACTTC. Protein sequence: CASSPGREGTQYF.

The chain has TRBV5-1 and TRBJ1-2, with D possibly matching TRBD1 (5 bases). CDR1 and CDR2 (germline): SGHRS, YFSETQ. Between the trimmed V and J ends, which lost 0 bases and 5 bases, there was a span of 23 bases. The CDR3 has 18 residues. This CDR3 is CASSLATYGVGDLYGYTF. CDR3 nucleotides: TGCGCCAGCAGCTTGGCTACTTATGGGGTAGGGGATTTGTATGGCTACACCTTC.

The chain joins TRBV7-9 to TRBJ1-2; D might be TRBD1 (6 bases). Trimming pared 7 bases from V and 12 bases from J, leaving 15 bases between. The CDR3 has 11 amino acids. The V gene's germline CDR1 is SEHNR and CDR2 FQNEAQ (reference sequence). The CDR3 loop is CASTYDRIHTF. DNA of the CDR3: TGTGCCAGCACCTACGACAGGATCCACACCTTC.

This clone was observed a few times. The CDR3 sequence: CASSPTVWTANTGELFF. In DNA form, the CDR3 reads TGTGCCAGCAGCCCGACGGTGTGGACAGCGAACACCGGGGAGCTGTTTTTT. The V and J genes are TRBV7-7 and TRBJ2-2; D possibly corresponds to TRBD1 (6 bases). The CDR3 runs 17 residues. Trimming cost V 5 bases and J 0 bases, with 16 bases left between them. Per the germline V gene, CDR1 is SSHAT and CDR2 is FNYEAQ (reference sequence).